These 14 T cell receptor beta chains share one sample of origin, sequenced in a study of human T cells and chemical hapten exposure. TCRdb independently ran MiXCR on the RACE reads; one entry per CDR3 protein. In the table there are roughly 50,000 distinct CDR3 sequences, approximately 9.9% of which are singletons. Time point of the sample: patch test 3, about 24 weeks after DPC sensitization. The treatment denotes: therapeutic diphenylcyclopropenone sensitization with weekly scalp DPC. This material consisted of whole blood, taken in connection with sensitization to the hapten diphenylcyclopropenone (DPC). These receptors came from a woman in her 40s with alopecia areata. Some clones in this sample may be carry-over from other donors' samples.

This clonotype was seen at least ten times. This chain links TRBV6-2 or TRBV6-3 with TRBJ2-4; 8 positions match TRBD1. With V trimmed by 6 bases and J by 0 bases, 4 bases remained unmatched. Germline V gives CDR1 MNHEY, CDR2 SVGEGT. The CDR3 extends over 15 amino acids. The CDR3 sequence is CASSRTGLAKNIQYF. The CDR3, as DNA: TGTGCCAGCAGCAGGACAGGGTTAGCCAAAAACATTCAGTACTTC.

This clonotype was observed a handful of times. A read error may produce the germline difference seen at one junction end. The chain employs TRBV12-5 and TRBJ2-3, with D tentatively TRBD2 (6 bases). This CDR3 spans 18 amino acids. The germline gives CDR1 LGHNT, CDR2 FRNRAP. As DNA, the CDR3 is TGTGCTAGTGGTTTGCAAAATCGGGGGACCAGCAACACATATACGCAGTATTTT. It codes for CASGLQNRGTSNTYTQYF.

The table lists this clonotype with a few counts. The chain carries TRBV5-1 and TRBJ2-1; D is perhaps TRBD1 or TRBD2 (5 bases each). The CDR3 has 14 amino acids. Trimming took off 4 bases at V and 0 bases at J, with 8 bases between the two ends. The germline CDR1 and CDR2 sequences are SGHRS and YFSETQ. CDR3 loop: CASSRDHSYNEQFF. The CDR3 DNA sequence: TGCGCCAGCAGCCGGGACCACTCCTACAATGAGCAGTTCTTC.

This clonotype is medium-sized in the sample. This sequence joins TRBV9 and TRBJ1-6; possibly TRBD1 for D (5 bases). This CDR3 spans 16 amino acids. The germline V gene encodes CDR1 SGDLS and CDR2 YYNGEE. V was shortened by 4 bases and J by 4 bases, with 15 bases between the two germline ends. The CDR3 is CASSREAGNYNSPLHF. DNA of the CDR3: TGTGCCAGCAGCCGCGAGGCAGGGAATTATAATTCACCCCTCCACTTT.

V and J are TRBV29-1 and TRBJ2-3; D possibly corresponds to TRBD1 (5 bases). This CDR3 region has 11 residues. V lost 3 bases and J 4 bases, leaving 5 bases between the germline ends. CDR1 and CDR2 (germline): SQVTM, ANQGSEA. CDR3 in DNA: TGCAGCGTTGACAGGGCAGATACGCAGTATTTT. This encodes CSVDRADTQYF.

This clonotype turned up a few times. J is TRBJ2-7 and V is TRBV4-3; 7 bases agree with TRBD2. The V segment lost 0 bases and the J segment 2 bases; nucleotides outside the gene matches: 13. The germline gives CDR1 LGHNA, CDR2 YSLEER. The length of the CDR3 is 18 residues. CDR3 in amino acids: CASSQDSSAAGRTYEQYF. CDR3 sequence (DNA): TGCGCCAGCAGCCAAGATAGTTCCGCAGCGGGGCGTACCTACGAGCAGTACTTC.

The chain recombines TRBV12-3 or TRBV12-4 with TRBJ2-3, with 13 positions matching TRBD2. The CDR3 sequence is 16 residues long. V lost 5 bases, J lost 6 bases, and 8 bases stayed unmatched. CDR3 amino acids: CASSLLLAGGQDTQYF. CDR3 nucleotides: TGTGCCAGCAGTCTACTACTAGCGGGGGGGCAGGATACGCAGTATTTT.

In its sample, this clonotype was seen a few times. The chain employs TRBV29-1 and TRBJ2-1; D call uncertain. V lost 0 bases and J 7 bases, leaving 7 bases between the germline ends. The CDR3 has 12 residues. Germline CDR1 is SQVTM and CDR2 is ANQGSEA. CDR3 protein: CSVEESGNEQFF. The CDR3 DNA reads TGCAGCGTTGAAGAGTCGGGTAATGAGCAGTTCTTC.

There are many counts of this clonotype. This chain links TRBV28 with TRBJ1-1, with D possibly TRBD1 on 5 matching bases. Germline V gene sequence: CDR1 MDHEN, CDR2 SYDVKM. Trimming left V 4 bases short and J 5 bases short, with 20 bases between. The CDR3 runs to 16 residues. The CDR3 nucleotides are TGTGCCAGCAGTTGGCGAGGCCCAGGGCGCGGTACTGAAGCTTTCTTT. It yields the protein CASSWRGPGRGTEAFF.

This clonotype has just a few counts. V is TRBV5-4 and J is TRBJ2-1; a weak D match, TRBD2 (5 bases). Per the germline V gene, CDR1 is SGHNT and CDR2 is YYREEE (reference sequence). V was cut by 0 bases and J by 7 bases, with 14 bases left in between. The CDR3 covers 15 residues. The CDR3 region is CASSLVGRRENEQFF. In DNA, the CDR3 is TGTGCCAGCAGCTTGGTCGGTAGAAGGGAGAATGAGCAGTTCTTC.

This chain links TRBV29-1 with TRBJ1-4; the D is unclear. From germline, CDR1 is SQVTM and CDR2 ANQGSEA. V was clipped by 2 bases and J by 7 bases, with 5 bases between them. This CDR3 has 11 residues. This CDR3 is CSVERGEKLFF. The DNA of the CDR3 is TGCAGCGTTGAACGGGGTGAAAAACTGTTTTTT.

This clonotype turned up a few times. The rearrangement links TRBV19 to TRBJ2-2; maybe TRBD2 (6 bases). Trimming cost V 3 bases and J 3 bases, with 8 bases left between them. There are 14 residues in the CDR3. The germline V gene encodes CDR1 LNHDA and CDR2 SQIVND (reference sequence). This chain's CDR3 is CASSMGGYTGELFF. The CDR3 region has the DNA TGTGCCAGTAGTATGGGGGGTTACACCGGGGAGCTGTTTTTT.

The chain couples TRBV10-2 to TRBJ1-6; TRBD1 might be the D (5 bases). The CDR3 sequence is 13 residues long. Germline V lookup: CDR1 WSHSY, CDR2 SAAADI. Trimming took off 6 bases at V and 7 bases at J, with 10 bases between the two ends. The CDR3 DNA reads TGCGCCAGCAGCGGGGCCTTAAATTCACCCCTCCACTTT. Protein product: CASSGALNSPLHF.

This clonotype was recorded many times. V usage is TRBV4-1 and J usage is TRBJ1-4, with D unclear. The CDR3 covers 12 residues. CDR1 and CDR2 (germline): MGHRA, YSYEKL. The ends were cut back, 1 base at V and 8 bases at J, with 5 bases in the middle. The CDR3 region has the DNA TGCGCCAGCAGCCAAGTAATGGAAAAACTGTTTTTT. It codes for CASSQVMEKLFF.